A selection of T cell receptor beta chains follows, all from one sample in a study of shared clonotypes between healthy human individuals. Data came from immunoSEQ multiplex PCR; TCRdb stores just in-frame clones and leaves some out. This table has about 1.1 million clones, 60% to 80% appearing once. Sample: memory CD4+ T cells from PBMCs. The receptor source for this set is a man aged 18 to 29 in good health. Some clones in this sample may be carry-over from other donors' samples. Both conserved end residues are part of each CDR3. The order of the fields is D gene, V gene, J gene, CDR3 length, clone size, CDR3 DNA, CDR3 protein. The D gene is left open where the match is weak. Not every row has a clone size; where given, it reads once, few, many or a size class.

d_gene: .; v_gene: TRBV7-2; j_gene: TRBJ2-3; len: 17; abundance: .; CDR3nt: TGTGCCAGCAGCTTAGCGGAGGCAGGGGCCCGGGGTTATACGCAGTATTTT; CDR3aa: CASSLAEAGARGYTQYF
d_gene: .; v_gene: TRBV7-2; j_gene: TRBJ1-2; len: 11; abundance: .; CDR3nt: TGTGCCAGCAGCACCAACTATGGCTACACCTTC; CDR3aa: CASSTNYGYTF
d_gene: TRBD1; v_gene: TRBV14; j_gene: TRBJ1-2; len: 15; abundance: .; CDR3nt: TGTGCCAGCAGCATCGGGACAGGGATCGGGTATGGCTACACCTTC; CDR3aa: CASSIGTGIGYGYTF
d_gene: .; v_gene: TRBV6-5; j_gene: TRBJ1-5; len: 13; abundance: .; CDR3nt: TGTGCCAGCAGTTACTCGATACAGACGCCCCAGCATTTT; CDR3aa: CASSYSIQTPQHF
d_gene: .; v_gene: TRBV2; j_gene: TRBJ2-5; len: 15; abundance: .; CDR3nt: TGTGCCAGCAGTGGAGGAGGGAACAACCAAGAGACCCAGTACTTC; CDR3aa: CASSGGGNNQETQYF
d_gene: .; v_gene: TRBV5-8; j_gene: TRBJ1-1; len: 15; abundance: .; CDR3nt: TGTGCCAGCAGCGAACATCCGGGCCCAAACACTGAAGCTTTCTTT; CDR3aa: CASSEHPGPNTEAFF
d_gene: .; v_gene: TRBV28; j_gene: TRBJ2-5; len: 15; abundance: .; CDR3nt: TGTGCCAGTAGAGACCGACAGGCGGGTAAAGAGACCCAGTACTTC; CDR3aa: CASRDRQAGKETQYF
d_gene: TRBD2; v_gene: TRBV28; j_gene: TRBJ2-7; len: 14; abundance: .; CDR3nt: TGTGCCAGCAGTTTCGGGACTAGTTTTTACGAGCAGTACTTC; CDR3aa: CASSFGTSFYEQYF
d_gene: .; v_gene: TRBV15; j_gene: TRBJ1-4; len: 14; abundance: .; CDR3nt: TGTGCCACGCGTCGGGCGGACCACACAGAAAAACTGTTTTTT; CDR3aa: CATRRADHTEKLFF
d_gene: .; v_gene: TRBV4-2; j_gene: TRBJ2-1; len: 15; abundance: .; CDR3nt: TGTGCCAGCAGCCTCCGGGGAGCGGGTTACAATGAGCAGTTCTTC; CDR3aa: CASSLRGAGYNEQFF
d_gene: .; v_gene: TRBV6-6; j_gene: TRBJ2-5; len: 12; abundance: .; CDR3nt: TGTGCCAGCAGTTCGGCAGAAGAGACCCAGTACTTC; CDR3aa: CASSSAEETQYF
d_gene: .; v_gene: TRBV4-3; j_gene: TRBJ1-2; len: 17; abundance: once; CDR3nt: TGCGCCAGCAGCCAAGATCATGGCAGGTACGCTAACTATGGCTACACCTTC; CDR3aa: CASSQDHGRYANYGYTF
d_gene: .; v_gene: TRBV6-1; j_gene: TRBJ2-5; len: 15; abundance: many; CDR3nt: TGTGCCAGCAGTCAGCTGGCCAGGAGACAAGAGACCCAGTACTTC; CDR3aa: CASSQLARRQETQYF
d_gene: .; v_gene: TRBV7-8; j_gene: TRBJ2-5; len: 18; abundance: .; CDR3nt: TGTGCCAGCAGCTTAGGAAGCGGTGGGCTAGCTCGTGAAGAGACCCAGTACTTC; CDR3aa: CASSLGSGGLAREETQYF
d_gene: .; v_gene: TRBV6-1; j_gene: TRBJ1-4; len: 15; abundance: .; CDR3nt: TGTGCCAGCAGTGAATCCCGGGTGGGGGACGAAAAACTGTTTTTT; CDR3aa: CASSESRVGDEKLFF
d_gene: TRBD1; v_gene: TRBV7-9; j_gene: TRBJ1-1; len: 15; abundance: .; CDR3nt: TGTGCCAGCAGCTTAGTTCCAGGGGGGAACACTGAAGCTTTCTTT; CDR3aa: CASSLVPGGNTEAFF
d_gene: TRBD1; v_gene: TRBV2; j_gene: TRBJ2-3; len: 13; abundance: .; CDR3nt: TGTGCCAGCAGAGACAGGGTCAGGTATACGCAGTATTTT; CDR3aa: CASRDRVRYTQYF
d_gene: .; v_gene: TRBV6-5; j_gene: TRBJ2-5; len: 14; abundance: .; CDR3nt: TGTGCCAGCAGCCTACTCGACAGCCAAGAGACCCAGTACTTC; CDR3aa: CASSLLDSQETQYF
d_gene: TRBD2; v_gene: TRBV6-5; j_gene: TRBJ2-7; len: 15; abundance: .; CDR3nt: TGTGCCAGCAGTTACTCTGGGACTAGCTCCTACGAGCAGTACTTC; CDR3aa: CASSYSGTSSYEQYF
d_gene: .; v_gene: TRBV20-1; j_gene: TRBJ2-3; len: 11; abundance: once; CDR3nt: TGCAGTGCTGTGGGACTAGATACGCAGTATTTT; CDR3aa: CSAVGLDTQYF
d_gene: .; v_gene: TRBV28; j_gene: TRBJ1-2; len: 13; abundance: .; CDR3nt: TGTGCCAGCAGACAAACAGGGAACTATGGCTACACCTTC; CDR3aa: CASRQTGNYGYTF
d_gene: .; v_gene: TRBV6-5; j_gene: TRBJ2-1; len: 15; abundance: few; CDR3nt: TGTGCCAGCAGTTACTCGGGCGGGACCTACAATGAGCAGTTCTTC; CDR3aa: CASSYSGGTYNEQFF
d_gene: TRBD1; v_gene: TRBV15; j_gene: TRBJ2-7; len: 16; abundance: .; CDR3nt: TGTGCCACCAGCAGAGCAGGACAGGCCAGAGCCTACGAGCAGTACTTC; CDR3aa: CATSRAGQARAYEQYF
d_gene: .; v_gene: TRBV6-1; j_gene: TRBJ2-3; len: 17; abundance: .; CDR3nt: TGTGCCAGCAGTGAAATCTATGGGGCGGGCGGGTTGAATACGCAGTATTTT; CDR3aa: CASSEIYGAGGLNTQYF
d_gene: .; v_gene: TRBV7-2; j_gene: TRBJ2-7; len: 16; abundance: .; CDR3nt: TGTGCCAGCAGCTTAGGGCCACCTGGGTTCCTCTACGAGCAGTACTTC; CDR3aa: CASSLGPPGFLYEQYF
d_gene: .; v_gene: TRBV2; j_gene: TRBJ1-5; len: 15; abundance: .; CDR3nt: TGTGCCAGCAGTGGGGGCTGGGATGGCAATCAGCCCCAGCATTTT; CDR3aa: CASSGGWDGNQPQHF
d_gene: TRBD2; v_gene: TRBV7-8; j_gene: TRBJ2-7; len: 15; abundance: .; CDR3nt: TGTGCCAGCAGCTTAGATCTTGCGGGAGGTTACGAGCAGTACTTC; CDR3aa: CASSLDLAGGYEQYF
d_gene: .; v_gene: TRBV7-2; j_gene: TRBJ2-1; len: 16; abundance: once; CDR3nt: TGTGCCAGCAGCTTAAACCCCCCGAGATCATACAATGAGCAGTTCTTC; CDR3aa: CASSLNPPRSYNEQFF
d_gene: .; v_gene: TRBV11-3; j_gene: TRBJ2-5; len: 12; abundance: few; CDR3nt: TGTGCCAGCAGCTTAGAAGGAGAGACCCAGTACTTC; CDR3aa: CASSLEGETQYF
d_gene: .; v_gene: TRBV6-6; j_gene: TRBJ2-2; len: 14; abundance: .; CDR3nt: TGTGCCAGCAGGCGCGATTTGAACACCGGGGAGCTGTTTTTT; CDR3aa: CASRRDLNTGELFF
d_gene: TRBD1; v_gene: TRBV7-2; j_gene: TRBJ2-5; len: 16; abundance: .; CDR3nt: TGTGCCAGCAGCTCGAACAGGGGGCAAGGGGGAGAGACCCAGTACTTC; CDR3aa: CASSSNRGQGGETQYF
d_gene: .; v_gene: TRBV10-3; j_gene: TRBJ1-5; len: 15; abundance: .; CDR3nt: TGTGCCATCAGTGATAGTAAGGGAATGGATCAGCCCCAGCATTTT; CDR3aa: CAISDSKGMDQPQHF
d_gene: .; v_gene: TRBV11-2; j_gene: TRBJ1-2; len: 15; abundance: .; CDR3nt: TGTGCCAGCAGCTTGGAACAGGGCCTGCTTGATGGCTACACCTTC; CDR3aa: CASSLEQGLLDGYTF
d_gene: .; v_gene: TRBV5-6; j_gene: TRBJ1-1; len: 11; abundance: .; CDR3nt: TGTGCCAGCAGCCGAGACGATTTAAATATCTTT; CDR3aa: CASSRDDLNIF
d_gene: .; v_gene: TRBV27; j_gene: TRBJ2-7; len: 15; abundance: .; CDR3nt: TGTGCCAGCAGTTTGGATCCCGGCCGAGAGGTCGAGCAGTACTTC; CDR3aa: CASSLDPGREVEQYF
d_gene: TRBD2; v_gene: TRBV7-2; j_gene: TRBJ2-1; len: 13; abundance: few; CDR3nt: TGTGCCAGCAGGGTAACTAGCGTACAGGAGCAGTTCTTC; CDR3aa: CASRVTSVQEQFF
d_gene: .; v_gene: TRBV28; j_gene: TRBJ2-1; len: 10; abundance: once; CDR3nt: TGTGCCACTGCTTACAATGAGCAGTTCTTC; CDR3aa: CATAYNEQFF
d_gene: TRBD1; v_gene: TRBV7-9; j_gene: TRBJ1-1; len: 14; abundance: .; CDR3nt: TGTGCCAGCAGCTCGGACAGGGAGAACACTGAAGCTTTCTTT; CDR3aa: CASSSDRENTEAFF
d_gene: .; v_gene: TRBV27; j_gene: TRBJ2-7; len: 14; abundance: .; CDR3nt: TGTGCCAGCAGCCCGACAGGAGACTCCTACGAGCAGTACTTC; CDR3aa: CASSPTGDSYEQYF
d_gene: .; v_gene: TRBV30; j_gene: TRBJ1-5; len: 15; abundance: .; CDR3nt: TGTGCCTGGAGTGTACAGTACAGTCTAAATCAGCCCCAGCATTTT; CDR3aa: CAWSVQYSLNQPQHF
d_gene: TRBD2; v_gene: TRBV29-1; j_gene: TRBJ2-7; len: 13; abundance: .; CDR3nt: TGCAGCGTTGCGGGACTAGCGGTCCACGAGCAGTACTTC; CDR3aa: CSVAGLAVHEQYF
d_gene: .; v_gene: TRBV7-2; j_gene: TRBJ1-5; len: 13; abundance: .; CDR3nt: TGTGCCAGCAGCTTTCTGAGAGATCAGCCCCAGCATTTT; CDR3aa: CASSFLRDQPQHF
d_gene: TRBD2; v_gene: TRBV10-3; j_gene: TRBJ2-3; len: 15; abundance: .; CDR3nt: TGTGCCATCAGGGCTAGCGGGACCCGCACAGATACGCAGTATTTT; CDR3aa: CAIRASGTRTDTQYF
d_gene: .; v_gene: TRBV7-2; j_gene: TRBJ2-3; len: 16; abundance: .; CDR3nt: TGTGCCAGCAGCTTAGCGTTAGGTTCAGGCACAGATACGCAGTATTTT; CDR3aa: CASSLALGSGTDTQYF
d_gene: .; v_gene: TRBV30; j_gene: TRBJ1-1; len: 12; abundance: few; CDR3nt: TGTGCCTGGAACCCCGTGAACACTGAAGCTTTCTTT; CDR3aa: CAWNPVNTEAFF
d_gene: .; v_gene: TRBV7-2; j_gene: TRBJ2-6; len: 15; abundance: .; CDR3nt: TGTGCCAGCAGCCGACAGAGTACCGGGGCCAACGTCCTGACTTTC; CDR3aa: CASSRQSTGANVLTF
d_gene: .; v_gene: TRBV5-1; j_gene: TRBJ2-5; len: 14; abundance: .; CDR3nt: TGCGCCAGCAGCTTGGGTCCACCTGCGGAGACCCAGTACTTC; CDR3aa: CASSLGPPAETQYF
d_gene: TRBD2; v_gene: TRBV27; j_gene: TRBJ2-3; len: 16; abundance: .; CDR3nt: TGTGCCAGCAGTTCCCCTAGCGGGAGGCGTAAAGATACGCAGTATTTT; CDR3aa: CASSSPSGRRKDTQYF